This section outlines one T cell receptor (beta chain) sequence together with its context. The data belong to a study of tumor-infiltrating lymphocytes in primary liver carcinoma. Alongside blood RNA obtained from unsorted whole blood, germline DNA was also extracted. The CDR3 has 15 amino acids. The V gene lost 5 bases and the J gene lost 4 bases, with 15 bases spanning the gap. Germline CDR1 is MDHEN and CDR2 is SYDVKM. TCR beta cDNA was reverse-transcribed from roughly 520 ng of total RNA. The reaction used a constant-region primer and ProtoScript II reverse transcriptase. Sequencing libraries for TCR beta derived from three nested multiplex PCR rounds that used slightly modified ARM-PCR. Running about 11 cycles apiece, the first two PCR rounds relied on TRBV1-TRBV30 forward primers together with a C-beta reverse primer. TCRdb recomputed calls from the multiplex PCR reads with MiXCR, one row per CDR3 protein. Seen here are 300,000 to 400,000 distinct CDR3 sequences, less than 70% observed once, and the top ten hold about 6%.

V and J are TRBV28 and TRBJ1-5; D remains ambiguous. The sequence came from a man aged 35 to 55 with primary liver carcinoma and hepatitis B virus infection. The sample consisted of peripheral blood. The chain's CDR3 is CASSSTVSGNQPQHF. CDR3 DNA sequence: TGTGCCAGCAGTAGTACAGTGTCAGGTAATCAGCCCCAGCATTTT.